A selection of T cell receptor beta chains follows, all from one sample in a study of PD-L1 blockade in urothelial cancer. TCRdb keeps only in-frame clones here, not all; method: immunoSEQ multiplex PCR. The table has about 41,000 clones, approximately 80% seen once; the top ten hold around 20%. Sequencing was performed on PBMCs, taken around atezolizumab (anti-PD-L1) treatment. The receptors were gathered from a man aged 60-69 years with urothelial cancer. Each CDR3 is given with its conserved first and last residue. The order of the fields is J gene, D gene, V gene, clone size, CDR3 protein, CDR3 DNA. The D gene is left open where the match is weak. Size is stated for part of the rows, as once, few or many counts, or as a class when the clone is expanded.

J: TRBJ1-4; D: NA; V: TRBV4-1; size: NA; CDR3: CASSQGVPGDGEKLFF; DNA: TGCGCCAGCAGCCAAGGGGTCCCAGGGGACGGCGAAAAACTGTTTTTT
J: TRBJ1-2; D: TRBD1; V: TRBV29-1; size: NA; CDR3: CSVRTGAGYTF; DNA: TGCAGCGTTCGGACAGGGGCTGGCTACACCTTC
J: TRBJ2-3; D: TRBD1; V: TRBV11-2; size: NA; CDR3: CASSWDGTGTDTQYF; DNA: TGTGCCAGCAGCTGGGATGGGACAGGCACAGATACGCAGTATTTT
J: TRBJ1-1; D: NA; V: TRBV7-8; size: NA; CDR3: CASSLTGNTEAFF; DNA: TGTGCCAGCAGCTTAACGGGGAACACTGAAGCTTTCTTT
J: TRBJ1-6; D: NA; V: TRBV30; size: NA; CDR3: CAWRTGSSSYNSPLHF; DNA: TGTGCCTGGAGGACCGGGTCGAGCTCCTATAATTCACCCCTCCACTTT
J: TRBJ1-4; D: NA; V: TRBV28; size: NA; CDR3: CASSPEQVIGKLFF; DNA: TGTGCCAGCAGTCCCGAGCAGGTTATTGGAAAACTGTTTTTT
J: TRBJ2-1; D: NA; V: TRBV4-1; size: NA; CDR3: CASSQEGYARAVNEQFF; DNA: TGCGCCAGCAGCCAAGAAGGTTACGCCAGGGCGGTCAATGAGCAGTTCTTC
J: TRBJ2-3; D: TRBD2; V: TRBV19; size: NA; CDR3: CASSIGTSGGQGLGDTQYF; DNA: TGTGCCAGTAGTATAGGGACTAGCGGGGGACAAGGGCTTGGAGATACGCAGTATTTT
J: TRBJ1-3; D: NA; V: TRBV7-9; size: NA; CDR3: CASSPRDTSSGNTIYF; DNA: TGTGCCAGCAGCCCAAGGGACACTTCCTCTGGAAACACCATATATTTT
J: TRBJ1-1; D: NA; V: TRBV7-8; size: NA; CDR3: CASSLVTGGRSTEAFF; DNA: TGTGCCAGCAGCTTAGTAACAGGCGGTAGGAGCACTGAAGCTTTCTTT
J: TRBJ2-7; D: NA; V: TRBV7-3; size: NA; CDR3: CASGQNSYEQYF; DNA: TGTGCCAGCGGGCAAAATTCCTACGAGCAGTACTTC
J: TRBJ2-5; D: NA; V: TRBV6-6; size: NA; CDR3: CASSTWGGPTETQYF; DNA: TGTGCCAGCAGTACCTGGGGAGGACCTACGGAGACCCAGTACTTC
J: TRBJ1-4; D: NA; V: TRBV19; size: NA; CDR3: CATGTSEKLFF; DNA: TGTGCCACAGGGACTAGTGAAAAACTGTTTTTT
J: TRBJ2-7; D: NA; V: TRBV30; size: NA; CDR3: CAWSGGGEQYF; DNA: TGTGCCTGGAGCGGAGGAGGCGAGCAGTACTTC
J: TRBJ2-7; D: TRBD1; V: TRBV29-1; size: NA; CDR3: CSVEGGDSSSYEQYF; DNA: TGCAGCGTTGAAGGAGGGGACAGCTCCTCCTACGAGCAGTACTTC
J: TRBJ2-7; D: TRBD1; V: TRBV19; size: few; CDR3: CASRDRVSYEQYF; DNA: TGTGCCAGTAGGGACAGGGTCTCCTACGAGCAGTACTTC
J: TRBJ2-1; D: NA; V: TRBV28; size: NA; CDR3: CASSFSGSEQFF; DNA: TGTGCCAGCAGTTTCTCCGGGAGCGAGCAGTTCTTC
J: TRBJ1-4; D: TRBD1; V: TRBV5-5; size: NA; CDR3: CASSAGGTVWEKLFF; DNA: TGTGCCAGCAGCGCAGGGGGCACAGTTTGGGAAAAACTGTTTTTT
J: TRBJ2-1; D: NA; V: TRBV6-5; size: NA; CDR3: CASTNGGLHRNEQFF; DNA: TGTGCCAGCACCAACGGGGGACTCCACCGGAATGAGCAGTTCTTC
J: TRBJ2-3; D: NA; V: TRBV12-2; size: NA; CDR3: CASRRTSDSLGSQYF; DNA: TGTGCAAGTCGCCGGACTAGCGATTCGTTAGGTTCGCAGTATTTT
J: TRBJ1-3; D: NA; V: TRBV2; size: NA; CDR3: CASTPDILGNTIYF; DNA: TGTGCCAGCACTCCGGACATACTTGGAAACACCATATATTTT
J: TRBJ1-4; D: TRBD1; V: TRBV4-1; size: NA; CDR3: CASSQDVTGGEKLFF; DNA: TGCGCCAGCAGCCAAGATGTAACAGGGGGAGAAAAACTGTTTTTT
J: TRBJ1-5; D: NA; V: TRBV2; size: few; CDR3: CASRVDRYGNQPQHF; DNA: TGTGCCAGCAGGGTTGACAGGTATGGCAATCAGCCCCAGCATTTT
J: TRBJ1-1; D: TRBD1; V: TRBV6-1; size: NA; CDR3: CASRRQGNTEAFF; DNA: TGTGCCAGCAGGAGACAGGGGAACACTGAAGCTTTCTTT
J: TRBJ2-5; D: NA; V: TRBV9; size: NA; CDR3: CASSVGSGEGETQYF; DNA: TGTGCCAGCAGCGTAGGCTCGGGGGAAGGTGAGACCCAGTACTTC
J: TRBJ1-1; D: NA; V: TRBV29-1; size: NA; CDR3: CSARSQASEAFF; DNA: TGCAGCGCTCGGTCTCAGGCAAGTGAAGCTTTCTTT
J: TRBJ2-2; D: NA; V: TRBV5-4; size: NA; CDR3: CASSLGGPMVGTGELFF; DNA: TGTGCCAGCAGCTTGGGGGGGCCGATGGTGGGCACCGGGGAGCTGTTTTTT
J: TRBJ2-5; D: NA; V: TRBV6-5; size: NA; CDR3: CASSSRLRETQYF; DNA: TGTGCCAGCAGTTCTAGACTCCGGGAGACCCAGTACTTC
J: TRBJ2-1; D: TRBD2; V: TRBV10-3; size: NA; CDR3: CAISEGLAGAFNEQFF; DNA: TGTGCCATCAGTGAGGGACTAGCGGGGGCCTTCAATGAGCAGTTCTTC
J: TRBJ1-2; D: NA; V: TRBV28; size: NA; CDR3: CASNPSGGEDYGYTF; DNA: TGTGCCAGCAACCCCTCTGGAGGGGAGGACTATGGCTACACCTTC
J: TRBJ1-5; D: NA; V: TRBV7-9; size: NA; CDR3: CASAQSGEGQPQHF; DNA: TGTGCCAGCGCCCAGTCGGGGGAAGGACAGCCCCAGCATTTT
J: TRBJ2-2; D: TRBD1; V: TRBV7-3; size: NA; CDR3: CASSKTGGRTGELFF; DNA: TGTGCCAGCAGCAAAACAGGGGGTAGGACCGGGGAGCTGTTTTTT
J: TRBJ1-1; D: TRBD1; V: TRBV2; size: NA; CDR3: CAMGTGPEAFF; DNA: TGTGCCATGGGGACAGGGCCTGAAGCTTTCTTT
J: TRBJ2-7; D: TRBD2; V: TRBV7-6; size: NA; CDR3: CASSLISGGYEQYF; DNA: TGTGCCAGCAGTCTCATTAGCGGGGGCTACGAGCAGTACTTC
J: TRBJ1-1; D: NA; V: TRBV6-1; size: once; CDR3: CASSGGEVGSEAFF; DNA: TGTGCCAGCAGTGGAGGGGAGGTGGGTTCAGAAGCTTTCTTT
J: TRBJ1-5; D: NA; V: TRBV2; size: NA; CDR3: CASSRDSYQPQHF; DNA: TGTGCCAGCAGTCGCGACAGTTATCAGCCCCAGCATTTT
J: TRBJ1-4; D: TRBD1; V: TRBV2; size: NA; CDR3: CASSVLGQGDEKLFF; DNA: TGTGCCAGCAGTGTATTAGGACAGGGCGATGAAAAACTGTTTTTT
J: TRBJ2-1; D: TRBD1; V: TRBV28; size: NA; CDR3: CASDRGPYNEQFF; DNA: TGTGCCAGCGACAGGGGGCCGTACAATGAGCAGTTCTTC
J: TRBJ1-1; D: NA; V: TRBV29-1; size: NA; CDR3: CSVGETTEAFF; DNA: TGCAGCGTTGGGGAGACCACTGAAGCTTTCTTT
J: TRBJ2-7; D: TRBD1; V: TRBV19; size: NA; CDR3: CASSPWGQGADEQYF; DNA: TGTGCCAGTAGTCCTTGGGGACAGGGGGCGGACGAGCAGTACTTC
J: TRBJ2-5; D: TRBD2; V: TRBV18; size: few; CDR3: CASSPGTSGGETQYF; DNA: TGTGCCAGCTCACCAGGGACTAGCGGGGGAGAGACCCAGTACTTC
J: TRBJ1-2; D: NA; V: TRBV5-1; size: NA; CDR3: CASGRDTYGYTF; DNA: TGCGCCAGCGGACGGGACACCTATGGCTACACCTTC
J: TRBJ2-5; D: TRBD2; V: TRBV5-4; size: NA; CDR3: CASSSGTSVEETQYF; DNA: TGTGCCAGCAGCTCCGGGACTAGCGTAGAAGAGACCCAGTACTTC
J: TRBJ2-7; D: TRBD1; V: TRBV27; size: NA; CDR3: CASTTSGTELYEQYF; DNA: TGTGCCAGCACTACGTCCGGGACAGAGCTCTACGAGCAGTACTTC